A selection of T cell receptor beta chains follows, all from one sample in a study of blood T cell repertoires in COVID-19. Clones were read by immunoSEQ multiplex PCR, and TCRdb kept only the in-frame ones, dropping some. The profile shows some 110,000 clones, roughly 83% of them singletons. Sequencing input: peripheral blood. All receptors come from a woman aged 70-85 years with acute or convalescent COVID-19. Both conserved end residues are part of each CDR3. A D gene is named only where the DNA matches it firmly. The size of a clone is reported for some rows only, either as once, few or many, or as a class for expanded clones.

clone_size d_call j_call v_call cdr3_aa cdr3_nt
- - TRBJ1-4 TRBV25-1 CASTLPGPNEKLFF TGTGCCAGCACCCTACCTGGGCCGAATGAAAAACTGTTTTTT
- - TRBJ1-4 TRBV2 CASTLSTNEKLFF TGTGCCAGCACACTGTCAACTAATGAAAAACTGTTTTTT
- TRBD1 TRBJ1-1 TRBV6-5 CASKRDRENTEAFF TGTGCCAGCAAACGGGACAGGGAAAACACTGAAGCTTTCTTT
few - TRBJ1-1 TRBV19 CASSSLGGSNTEAFF TGTGCCAGTAGTAGCCTCGGGGGGTCGAACACTGAAGCTTTCTTT
- - TRBJ1-3 TRBV6-1 CASSESGLNTIYF TGTGCCAGCAGTGAGTCGGGGTTAAACACCATATATTTT
- - TRBJ2-5 TRBV30 CAWGRSQGETQYF TGTGCCTGGGGACGAAGCCAGGGTGAGACCCAGTACTTC
- TRBD2 TRBJ2-3 TRBV4-2 CASSQDRGTSGRAWTDTQYF TGTGCCAGCAGCCAAGATCGGGGGACTAGCGGGAGGGCTTGGACAGATACGCAGTATTTT
- - TRBJ2-3 TRBV11-1 CASSNRRSDTQYF TGTGCCAGCAGCAACAGGAGATCAGATACGCAGTATTTT
- TRBD1 TRBJ1-1 TRBV19 CASSPVDRVKMAFF TGTGCCAGTAGTCCGGTCGACAGGGTTAAAATGGCTTTCTTT
- - TRBJ2-3 TRBV7-3 CASSLEGVTDTQYF TGTGCCAGCAGCTTAGAAGGGGTAACAGATACGCAGTATTTT
- - TRBJ2-7 TRBV7-6 CASSLASRTSYEQYF TGTGCCAGCAGCTTAGCGTCCAGGACTTCCTACGAGCAGTACTTC
- TRBD2 TRBJ2-3 TRBV2 CASSRLAGPDTQYF TGTGCCAGCAGCCGACTAGCGGGCCCAGATACGCAGTATTTT
- - TRBJ2-7 TRBV15 CATAEGSGGYEQYF TGTGCCACCGCTGAGGGGTCAGGGGGGTACGAGCAGTACTTC
- TRBD2 TRBJ2-1 TRBV12-5 CASVPEGARGTSGDNEQFF TGTGCTAGTGTCCCGGAGGGGGCGCGAGGGACTAGCGGCGACAATGAGCAGTTCTTC
- - TRBJ1-1 TRBV7-8 CASSLRTGNTEAFF TGTGCCAGCAGCTTAAGAACGGGGAACACTGAAGCTTTCTTT
- - TRBJ1-2 TRBV9 CASSREGSGGYTF TGTGCCAGCAGCAGGGAGGGGTCGGGAGGCTACACCTTC
once TRBD1 TRBJ2-3 TRBV6-1 CASSEQAGGDTQYF TGTGCCAGCAGTGAACAGGCAGGGGGAGATACGCAGTATTTT
- TRBD1 TRBJ1-4 TRBV5-1 CASSGGTGVEKLFF TGCGCCAGCAGCGGCGGGACAGGGGTCGAAAAACTGTTTTTT
- TRBD1 TRBJ1-5 TRBV6-5 CASTTGQVGQPQHF TGTGCCAGCACCACCGGACAGGTTGGGCAGCCCCAGCATTTT
- - TRBJ2-2 TRBV6-5 CASSPTRAGELFF TGTGCCAGCAGCCCGACCCGGGCCGGGGAGCTGTTTTTT
- - TRBJ2-7 TRBV19 CASSRGPTYEQYF TGTGCCAGTAGCAGAGGCCCCACCTACGAGCAGTACTTC
- - TRBJ2-7 TRBV19 CASNPGTGREQYF TGTGCCAGTAACCCAGGTACAGGGCGCGAGCAGTACTTC
- - TRBJ1-1 TRBV5-1 CASTRSQGGTEAFF TGCGCCAGCACCCGTTCCCAGGGAGGGACTGAAGCTTTCTTT
- TRBD2 TRBJ2-7 TRBV7-9 CASSLDAGGVDEQYF TGTGCCAGCAGCTTAGATGCGGGGGGCGTCGACGAGCAGTACTTC
once - TRBJ2-5 TRBV15 CATSREGSPETQYF TGTGCCACCAGCAGAGAGGGGAGCCCAGAGACCCAGTACTTC
- TRBD1 TRBJ2-5 TRBV5-6 CASSPGSWDRGKTQYF TGTGCCAGCAGCCCGGGATCTTGGGACAGGGGAAAGACCCAGTACTTC
- TRBD1 TRBJ1-1 TRBV29-1 CSVEAGTGEMNTEAFF TGCAGCGTTGAAGCTGGGACAGGGGAAATGAACACTGAAGCTTTCTTT
- TRBD1 TRBJ2-5 TRBV19 CASSIGQGAGETQYF TGTGCCAGTAGTATAGGGCAGGGGGCTGGGGAGACCCAGTACTTC
- - TRBJ1-1 TRBV7-8 CASSPGAAQGPNTEAFF TGTGCCAGCAGCCCAGGGGCAGCGCAAGGGCCGAACACTGAAGCTTTCTTT
once - TRBJ1-1 TRBV9 CASSVGWANTEAFF TGTGCCAGCAGCGTAGGGTGGGCCAACACTGAAGCTTTCTTT
- - TRBJ2-2 TRBV11-2 CASSTPQGISTGELFF TGTGCCAGCAGCACCCCACAGGGAATAAGCACCGGGGAGCTGTTTTTT
- - TRBJ1-5 TRBV28 CASSQGVRNQPQHF TGTGCCAGCAGTCAGGGTGTACGCAATCAGCCCCAGCATTTT
- - TRBJ2-1 TRBV12-3/TRBV12-4 CASSLDADNEQFF TGTGCCAGCAGTTTGGATGCGGACAATGAGCAGTTCTTC
once TRBD1 TRBJ1-2 TRBV6-5 CASRGDSYGYTF TGTGCCAGCAGGGGGGACAGCTATGGCTACACCTTC
- - TRBJ1-4 TRBV30 CAWSGLDEKLFF TGTGCCTGGAGTGGACTGGATGAAAAACTGTTTTTT
- - TRBJ1-1 TRBV9 CASSVDGTVPAFF TGTGCCAGCAGCGTAGATGGCACAGTACCAGCTTTCTTT
- - TRBJ1-5 TRBV19 CASSIQDQPQHF TGTGCCAGTAGTATACAGGATCAGCCCCAGCATTTT
- - TRBJ1-2 TRBV2 CARRGGNYGYTF TGTGCGAGAAGAGGGGGAAACTATGGCTACACCTTC
few - TRBJ1-2 TRBV19 CASSMAASQGGYTF TGTGCCAGTAGTATGGCCGCCAGCCAGGGGGGCTACACCTTC
- TRBD1 TRBJ2-6 TRBV5-1 CASSLWLTGTGEPGANVLTF TGCGCCAGCAGCTTGTGGCTGACAGGGACAGGGGAACCTGGGGCCAACGTCCTGACTTTC
- - TRBJ1-3 TRBV7-8 CASSLGTGPSSGNTIYF TGTGCCAGCAGCTTAGGTACAGGCCCAAGCTCTGGAAACACCATATATTTT
- - TRBJ2-4 TRBV18 CASSQGGIQYF TGTGCCAGCTCGCAAGGGGGCATTCAGTACTTC
once TRBD2 TRBJ2-5 TRBV28 CASSLGLAGRQETQYF TGTGCCAGCAGCCTGGGACTAGCGGGGCGACAAGAGACCCAGTACTTC
- - TRBJ1-5 TRBV7-8 CASSLARGSTSNQPQHF TGTGCCAGCAGCTTAGCTCGAGGTTCCACTAGCAATCAGCCCCAGCATTTT
once - TRBJ2-7 TRBV3-1/TRBV3-2 CASSQGVTYEQYF TGTGCCAGCAGCCAAGGCGTAACCTACGAGCAGTACTTC
few TRBD2 TRBJ2-2 TRBV5-1 CASSISSGDTGELFF TGCGCCAGCAGCATATCTAGCGGGGACACCGGGGAGCTGTTTTTT
once - TRBJ2-5 TRBV6-6 CASSYGPGRQETQYF TGTGCCAGCAGTTATGGGCCCGGCAGACAAGAGACCCAGTACTTC
few - TRBJ2-5 TRBV12-5 CASGLPGIGETQYF TGTGCTAGTGGTTTACCCGGGATCGGGGAGACCCAGTACTTC
- - TRBJ2-2 TRBV6-2/TRBV6-3 CASSYATPGELFF TGTGCCAGCAGTTACGCGACTCCCGGGGAGCTGTTTTTT
- - TRBJ1-2 TRBV19 CATTIGGGGNYGYTF TGTGCCACCACCATAGGCGGCGGGGGGAACTATGGCTACACCTTC
- TRBD1 TRBJ1-6 TRBV18 CASSPADRDNSPLHF TGTGCCAGCTCACCCGCGGACAGGGACAATTCACCCCTCCACTTT
- - TRBJ1-2 TRBV12-3/TRBV12-4 CASSLQGNGYTF TGTGCCAGCAGCCTACAGGGTAATGGCTACACCTTC
- - TRBJ1-1 TRBV13 CASSLRGGGDTEAFF TGTGCCAGCAGCTTGAGGGGGGGTGGTGACACTGAAGCTTTCTTT
- TRBD2 TRBJ2-6 TRBV12-5 CASGFWGGRSGANVLTF TGTGCTAGTGGTTTCTGGGGCGGGAGGTCTGGGGCCAACGTCCTGACTTTC
- - TRBJ1-6 TRBV5-1 CASSLEGDSPLHF TGCGCCAGCAGCTTGGAAGGGGATTCACCCCTCCACTTT
- TRBD2 TRBJ2-7 TRBV30 CAWSRGLPGEQYF TGTGCCTGGAGTAGGGGACTACCGGGGGAGCAGTACTTC
once TRBD2 TRBJ2-3 TRBV11-2 CASSSDGTSGTDTQYF TGTGCCAGCAGCTCTGATGGGACTAGCGGCACAGATACGCAGTATTTT
- TRBD2 TRBJ2-1 TRBV2 CASRLAGSSYNEQFF TGTGCCAGCCGACTAGCGGGGAGCTCCTACAATGAGCAGTTCTTC
- - TRBJ2-3 TRBV3-1/TRBV3-2 CASSPGSGDGTQYF TGTGCCAGCAGCCCGGGGAGTGGGGATGGTACGCAGTATTTT
- - TRBJ1-2 TRBV12-3/TRBV12-4 CASSLGQGRGYTF TGTGCCAGCAGTTTGGGGCAGGGGAGAGGCTACACCTTC